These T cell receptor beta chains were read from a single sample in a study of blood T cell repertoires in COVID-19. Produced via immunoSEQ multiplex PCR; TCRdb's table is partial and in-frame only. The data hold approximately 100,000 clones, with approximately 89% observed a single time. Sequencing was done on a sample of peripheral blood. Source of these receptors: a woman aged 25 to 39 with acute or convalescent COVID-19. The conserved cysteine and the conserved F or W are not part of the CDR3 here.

ASSSGQGAPINYGYT TRBJ1-2 TRBV7-8
ASSYQNYEQY TRBJ2-7 TRBV28
ASSPDWNEQY TRBJ2-7 TRBV11-3
ASSPNNRGNTEAF TRBJ1-1 TRBV2
ASNFGDYYTGELF TRBJ2-2 TRBV10-2
ASSFDSAETQY TRBJ2-5 TRBV11-3
ASSPRPKQGADEQY TRBJ2-7 TRBV11-3
ASSYSGSLYNEQF TRBJ2-1 TRBV6-5
AWSGQYDYT TRBJ1-2 TRBV30
ASSWGQGNTEAF TRBJ1-1 TRBV7-9
ASSSPKLSTDTQY TRBJ2-3 TRBV7-9
ASSLRSEVLYGYT TRBJ1-2 TRBV7-9
ASSLSQGASNQPQH TRBJ1-5 TRBV7-8
ASSQVLAGSTDTQY TRBJ2-3 TRBV4-2
ASSLWEQGANEKLF TRBJ1-4 TRBV28
ASRRRTGGYIYGYT TRBJ1-2 TRBV28
ASSGEGVGGYT TRBJ1-2 TRBV2
ASSWRGGRNNEQF TRBJ2-1 TRBV5-8
ASSKEHLSLGNTIY TRBJ1-3 TRBV21-1
ASSLLAGGGNEQF TRBJ2-1 TRBV5-5
ASSPRDSSANEQF TRBJ2-1 TRBV9
ASSLFQGYTDTQY TRBJ2-3 TRBV7-2
ASSRNRVTEAF TRBJ1-1 TRBV19
ASSLNAGGSHQPQH TRBJ1-5 TRBV7-2